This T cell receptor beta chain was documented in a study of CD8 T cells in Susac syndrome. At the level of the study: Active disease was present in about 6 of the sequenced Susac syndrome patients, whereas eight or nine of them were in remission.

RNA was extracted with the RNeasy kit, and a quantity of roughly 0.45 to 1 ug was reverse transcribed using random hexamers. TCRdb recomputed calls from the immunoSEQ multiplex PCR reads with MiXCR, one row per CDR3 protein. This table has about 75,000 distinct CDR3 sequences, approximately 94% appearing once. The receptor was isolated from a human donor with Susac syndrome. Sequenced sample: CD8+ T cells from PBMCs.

CDR3 loop: CASSFQGAGITEAFF. DNA for the CDR3: TGTGCCAGCAGCTTTCAGGGGGCTGGTATCACTGAAGCTTTCTTT. This chain uses TRBV6-5 with TRBJ1-1; 8 bases are a match to TRBD1. J gave up 4 bases and V 6 bases, and 10 bases lay outside the gene matches. The CDR3 has 15 residues. Germline V gene sequence: CDR1 MNHEY, CDR2 SVGAGI.